This T cell receptor (beta chain) was retrieved from a study of T-cell reconstitution after alpha-beta-depleted transplantation in children. With respect to this clonotype: What it recognizes is unknown.

The CDR3 length is 15 residues. The V gene's germline CDR1 is SGHRS and CDR2 YFSETQ. V was trimmed by 4 bases and J by 0 bases, leaving 11 bases between them. Findings and caveats of the study: From newly produced T cells came most of the T-cell counts and diversity one year after transplant. Surviving thymic progenitors and recipient T cells were the source of high TCRbeta diversity at day 60 in some patients. Reportedly, roughly two months post-transplant, alpha-beta T cells arose from several hundred expanded graft clones.

Unique molecular identifiers were used in preparing the TCRbeta library. Using its own MiXCR run on the PCR reads, TCRdb lists one record per CDR3 protein. The sample consists of around 670,000 distinct CDR3 sequences, around 13% of them appearing once. The chain employs TRBV5-1 and TRBJ2-1; TRBD1 is a possible D gene (5 bases). This clonotype was obtained from a girl aged 2-10 years with congenital amegakaryocytic thrombocytopenia, due to receive a stem cell transplant. Sequences were derived from PBMCs, sampled before TCRalphabeta/CD19-depleted stem cell transplant. The CDR3 sequence: CASSGQGYSYNEQFF. DNA for the CDR3: TGCGCCAGCAGCGGGCAGGGATACTCCTACAATGAGCAGTTCTTC.